The 21 T cell receptor beta chains listed next were all sequenced from one sample in a study of T cell responses to AZD1222 COVID-19 vaccine. Profiled with immunoSEQ multiplex PCR; TCRdb holds only in-frame clones, not every one. This table has more than 95,000 clones, around 89% appearing once. The material was peripheral blood, obtained on day 0 of AZD1222 vaccination. Every receptor here comes from an adult in good health.

The CDR3 spells CASSPDSQETQYF. DNA of the CDR3: TGTGCCAGCAGCCCGGACAGCCAAGAGACCCAGTACTTC. The chain couples TRBV9 to TRBJ2-5; possible D gene TRBD1, 6 bases. Looked up from germline, CDR1 is SGDLS and CDR2 is YYNGEE. The length of the CDR3 is 13 residues. V dropped 4 bases and J dropped 1 base, with 8 bases sitting between them.

By share, this clone ranks as medium-sized. This sequence joins TRBV21-1 and TRBJ1-3. TRBV21-1 counts as a pseudogene. The CDR3 is 18 residues long. In DNA, the CDR3 is TGTGCCAGCAGCAACCCCGGGACTGGGATTCACTCTGGAAACACCATATATTTT. The encoded protein is CASSNPGTGIHSGNTIYF.

Only a few counts were recorded for this clone. The V call is TRBV19, the J call TRBJ2-7; TRBD2 might be the D (6 bases). V was clipped by 5 bases and J by 7 bases, with 18 bases between them. The CDR3 has 14 residues. The germline CDR1 and CDR2 sequences are LNHDA and SQIVND (reference sequence). Written as DNA, the CDR3 is TGTGCCAGTAGTCTTAAGCGGGCGTCGGGGGAGCAGTACTTC. It encodes CASSLKRASGEQYF. Full variable domain (remainder filled in from reference TRBV19 and TRBJ2-7): DGGITQSPKYLFRKEGQNVTLSCEQNLNHDAMYWYRQDPGQGLRLIYYSQIVNDFQKGDIAEGYSVSREKKESFPLTVTSAQKNPTAFYLCASSLKRASGEQYFGPGTRLTVT.

This clone has a single count. This CDR3 reads CASSKQGRIGETQYF. The CDR3 nucleotides are TGTGCCAGTAGTAAACAGGGCCGAATAGGGGAGACCCAGTACTTC. The V and J genes are TRBV19 and TRBJ2-5; tentatively, D is TRBD1 (6 bases). Trimming left V 4 bases short and J 5 bases short, with 17 bases between. The CDR3 runs 15 residues. Germline CDR1 and CDR2: LNHDA and SQIVND (reference sequence).

V usage is TRBV12-3 or TRBV12-4 and J usage is TRBJ2-2; D is unresolved. V lost 3 bases to trimming and J lost 2 bases, with 4 bases between them. The CDR3 loop spans 13 amino acids. CDR3 sequence (DNA): TGTGCCAGCAGTTTGATCAACACCGGGGAGCTGTTTTTT. This translates into CASSLINTGELFF.

In the case of this clone: The same CDR3 also results from other DNA sequences found in this sample. The chain has TRBV7-2 and TRBJ1-3, with 9 bases lining up with TRBD1. V lost 1 base and J lost 3; bases outside the gene matches: 4. The CDR3 runs to 16 residues. The germline V gene has CDR1 SGHTA and CDR2 FQGNSA. This CDR3 reads CASSLVGTGSGNTIYF. CDR3 nucleotides: TGTGCCAGCAGCTTAGTGGGGACAGGGAGTGGAAACACCATATATTTT.

CDR3 sequence: CASSHMTPSTDTQYF. The CDR3 DNA follows: TGTGCCAGCAGCCACATGACGCCTAGCACAGATACGCAGTATTTT. This sequence joins TRBV14 and TRBJ2-3; D is ambiguous. The length of the CDR3 is 15 residues. V lost 3 bases and J 0 bases, leaving 10 bases between the germline ends. Germline values: CDR1 SGHDN, CDR2 FVKESK.

The chain recombines TRBV28 with TRBJ1-4, with D unresolved. This CDR3 comprises 14 residues. In germline, CDR1 is MDHEN, CDR2 SYDVKM. V was trimmed by 2 bases and J by 5 bases, leaving 9 bases between them. CDR3 residues: CASSLLDPNEKLFF. Written as DNA, the CDR3 is TGTGCCAGCAGTTTACTGGATCCCAATGAAAAACTGTTTTTT. Supplemented by reference TRBV28 and TRBJ1-4, the full variable domain reads DVKVTQSSRYLVKRTGEKVFLECVQDMDHENMFWYRQDPGLGLRLIYFSYDVKMKEKGDIPEGYSVSREKKERFSLILESASTNQTSMYLCASSLLDPNEKLFFGSGTQLSVL.

The chain recombines TRBV28 with TRBJ1-1; D may be TRBD1 (6 bases). The V gene's germline CDR1 is MDHEN and CDR2 SYDVKM. The V end lost 5 bases, the J end lost 11 bases, and 12 bases lay between the germline ends. The CDR3 runs to 11 residues. In DNA form, the CDR3 reads TGTGCCAGCAGTCTTACAGGGTACGCTTTCTTT. It codes for CASSLTGYAFF.

This clone was seen more than once but under ten times. The chain links TRBV6-5 to TRBJ1-5; TRBD1 matches 8 bases. CDR3 length: 15 residues. In germline, CDR1 is MNHEY, CDR2 SVGAGI. Losses at the gene ends were 5 bases for V and 1 base for J; bases not matched to a gene: 4. CDR3 DNA sequence: TGTGCCAGCAGTCGCCGGACAGGGAGCAATCAGCCCCAGCATTTT. Protein sequence: CASSRRTGSNQPQHF.

This chain uses TRBV19 with TRBJ2-1, with D uncertain. This CDR3 has 15 amino acids. CDR1 is LNHDA, CDR2 SQIVND, per germline (reference sequence). V was shortened by 5 bases and J by 4 bases, with 15 bases between the two germline ends. The CDR3 DNA follows: TGTGCCAGTAGTTTAGCCCTCGACCTTTACAATGAGCAGTTCTTC. Translation gives CASSLALDLYNEQFF.

The rearrangement links TRBV7-9 to TRBJ1-2; D may be TRBD1 (6 bases). V was pared by 5 bases and J by 6 bases, with 22 bases between. Germline assignment: CDR1 SEHNR and CDR2 FQNEAQ (reference sequence). The CDR3 totals 16 residues. Here the CDR3 reads CASSPQPLTGENGYTF. CDR3 DNA sequence: TGTGCCAGCAGCCCCCAACCCTTGACAGGAGAAAATGGCTACACCTTC. Full variable domain (missing parts from reference TRBV7-9 and TRBJ1-2): DTGVSQNPRHKITKRGQNVTFRCDPISEHNRLYWYRQTLGQGPEFLTYFQNEAQLEKSRLLSDRFSAERPKGSFSTLEIQRTEQGDSAMYLCASSPQPLTGENGYTFGSGTRLTVV.

J is TRBJ1-4 and V is TRBV28; no reliable D call. The CDR3 is made up of 13 amino acids. V was trimmed by 6 bases and J by 5 bases, leaving 10 bases between them. In germline, CDR1 is MDHEN, CDR2 SYDVKM. The CDR3 here is CASSSPANEKLFF. The CDR3, as DNA: TGTGCCAGCAGCTCACCCGCCAATGAAAAACTGTTTTTT.

This chain joins TRBV18 and TRBJ1-5, with D possibly matching TRBD1 (5 bases). Trimming stripped 0 bases from V and 2 bases from J, with 8 bases between. CDR3 length equals 15 residues. In germline, CDR1 is KGHSH, CDR2 LQKENI. The CDR3 DNA reads TGTGCCAGCTCACCACCAGGGGCTGGCAATCAGCCCCAGCATTTT. This translates into CASSPPGAGNQPQHF.

This clone was counted only a few times. This sequence joins TRBV9 and TRBJ1-1; D remains ambiguous. V was shortened by 2 bases and J by 2 bases, with 7 bases between the two germline ends. The CDR3 is 13 amino acids. Germline lookup yields CDR1 SGDLS and CDR2 YYNGEE. CDR3 sequence: CASSVTGNTEAFF. The CDR3 DNA follows: TGTGCCAGCAGCGTGACGGGCAACACTGAAGCTTTCTTT.

This chain uses TRBV10-3 with TRBJ1-2; no reliable D call. V was pared by 4 bases and J by 6 bases, with 15 bases between. CDR1 is ENHRY and CDR2 is SYGVKD in the germline V gene. CDR3 size: 14 residues. CDR3 in amino acids: CAISGQDVFDGYTF. DNA for the CDR3: TGTGCCATCAGTGGGCAGGATGTATTTGATGGCTACACCTTC.

V and J are TRBV3-1 (or the pseudogene TRBV3-2) and TRBJ2-1, with D possibly TRBD1 on 5 matching bases. The CDR3 runs 18 residues. Trimming shortened V by 3 bases and J by 0 bases, and 18 bases separated the two germline ends. From germline, CDR1 is LGHDT and CDR2 YNNKEL (reference sequence). CDR3 residues: CASSQKGASESSYNEQFF. DNA of the CDR3: TGTGCCAGCAGCCAGAAAGGGGCCAGCGAGAGCTCCTACAATGAGCAGTTCTTC.

The chain is built from TRBV19 and TRBJ1-2, with 7 bases identical to TRBD1. Germline CDR1 LNHDA, CDR2 SQIVND (reference sequence). This CDR3 spans 10 amino acids. Trimming at V came to 9 bases and at J to 10 bases, leaving 5 bases not matched to a gene. CDR3 in DNA: TGTGCCAGCCGGGACAGTGCCTACACCTTC. Amino acids: CASRDSAYTF.

The V call is TRBV5-1, the J call TRBJ2-5; no definite D call. Germline assignment: CDR1 SGHRS and CDR2 YFSETQ. Trimming left V 4 bases short and J 5 bases short, with 12 bases between. The CDR3 runs 13 residues. CDR3 DNA sequence: TGCGCCAGCAGCAGCGCGAGCGTGGAGACCCAGTACTTC. Encoded protein: CASSSASVETQYF.

The chain links TRBV4-3 to TRBJ2-7; 9 nucleotides agree with TRBD2. V was clipped by 5 bases and J by 5 bases; unmatched bases: 13. The CDR3 extends over 16 amino acids. Per the germline V gene, CDR1 is LGHNA and CDR2 is YSLEER. The CDR3 here is CASSAGPASGIDEQYF. Here the CDR3 DNA reads TGCGCCAGCAGCGCTGGACCGGCTAGCGGGATCGACGAGCAGTACTTC.

The chain uses TRBV11-3 and TRBJ2-1; 11 bases are shared with TRBD2. The CDR3 has 18 amino acids. CDR1 SGHNT and CDR2 YENEEA come from the germline V gene. The V gene end was trimmed by 5 bases and the J gene end by 4 bases; junction bases not matched to a gene: 13. The CDR3 DNA reads TGTGCCAGCAGCCTCGGCACATCCGGGACTAGCGGTTACAATGAGCAGTTCTTC. Translated: CASSLGTSGTSGYNEQFF.